A single sample is the source of the 26 T cell receptor beta chains below, sequenced in a study of cytomegalovirus exposure and HLA in healthy donors. PCR involved 60 Vbeta and 13 Jbeta primers. Method: immunoSEQ multiplex PCR; TCRdb's copy keeps in-frame clones and lacks some. The top ten clones hold 0.77% of a sample with some 150,000 clones, approximately 80% of them seen once. The sequenced sample was PBMCs. The receptor source for this set is a woman aged 18-35 years in good health and CMV-seronegative.

This clone has just one count. The chain has TRBV28 and TRBJ1-4; D call uncertain. This CDR3 spans 12 amino acids. Germline values: CDR1 MDHEN, CDR2 SYDVKM. V was cut by 5 bases and J by 7 bases, with 8 bases left in between. The CDR3 DNA follows: TGTGCCAGCAGTACGAGAGGTGAAAAACTGTTTTTT. As protein: CASSTRGEKLFF.

This chain connects TRBV7-9 to TRBJ1-1, with TRBD1 identical over 7 bases. The trim removed 5 bases at V and 1 base at J, leaving 7 bases unmatched. CDR3 size: 15 residues. The germline V gene has CDR1 SEHNR and CDR2 FQNEAQ (reference sequence). The DNA for the CDR3 is TGTGCCAGCAGCCGAGGGGGCGCAAGGAACACTGAAGCTTTCTTT. This translates into CASSRGGARNTEAFF.

The chain carries TRBV28 and TRBJ2-2; tentative D call: TRBD2 (5 bases). The CDR3 extends over 17 amino acids. Germline CDR1 reads MDHEN; CDR2 reads SYDVKM. Trimming removed 4 bases at V and 4 bases at J, with 19 bases between. The CDR3 nucleotides are TGTGCCAGCAGTTCATTCAGCGGCCTTGAAATCACCGGGGAGCTGTTTTTT. It encodes CASSSFSGLEITGELFF.

The chain has TRBV2 and TRBJ2-1, with D uncertain. The CDR3 totals 11 residues. Germline CDR1 SNHLY, CDR2 FYNNEI. V was shortened by 5 bases and J by 6 bases, with 5 bases between the two germline ends. The CDR3 sequence is CASSKLNEQFF. In DNA form, the CDR3 reads TGTGCCAGCAGTAAACTCAATGAGCAGTTCTTC.

The chain uses TRBV5-1 and TRBJ1-1, with 8 bases lining up with TRBD1. The CDR3 is made up of 15 amino acids. Trimming took 1 base from V and 3 from J; bases not matched to a gene: 5. CDR1 SGHRS and CDR2 YFSETQ come from the germline V gene. The CDR3 is CASSLQGAGDTEAFF. The CDR3 DNA follows: TGCGCCAGCAGCTTGCAGGGGGCAGGGGACACTGAAGCTTTCTTT.

V usage is TRBV9 and J usage is TRBJ2-3; 7 nucleotides match TRBD2. The J segment lost 3 bases and the V segment lost 4 bases, leaving 8 bases of the junction unmatched. The CDR3 consists of 15 residues. The germline CDR1 and CDR2 sequences are SGDLS and YYNGEE. The CDR3 nucleotides read TGTGCCAGCAGCCCCCGACTAGCTGCGACAGATACGCAGTATTTT. Translating gives CASSPRLAATDTQYF.

The V gene is TRBV27, the J gene TRBJ1-1, with 8 bases aligning to TRBD1. CDR3 length: 15 amino acids. Germline V CDR1 and CDR2: MNHEY, SMNVEV (reference sequence). Germline trimming cut 5 bases from V and 3 bases from J; bases unmatched to any gene: 8. The CDR3 region has the DNA TGTGCCAGCAGTGGAAAGACAGGGGCTTACACTGAAGCTTTCTTT. Translating gives CASSGKTGAYTEAFF.

The J gene is TRBJ1-2, the V gene TRBV6-5, with 7 positions matching TRBD1. The CDR3 is 14 residues long. CDR1 is MNHEY and CDR2 is SVGAGI in the germline V gene. The J segment lost 4 bases and the V segment lost 4 bases, leaving 6 bases of the junction unmatched. The CDR3 coding sequence is TGTGCCAGCAGTTCCCGGACAGGAGTCTATGGCTACACCTTC. This encodes CASSSRTGVYGYTF.

J is TRBJ1-1 and V is TRBV4-1, with a tentative D call TRBD1 (6 bases). V lost 4 bases and J 10 bases, leaving 19 bases between the germline ends. This CDR3 has 14 residues. Germline V lookup: CDR1 MGHRA, CDR2 YSYEKL. The DNA for the CDR3 is TGCGCCAGCAGCCCCGGGGGGCTACTGGGTAGAGCTTTCTTT. Translated, it gives CASSPGGLLGRAFF.

This clone was counted between two and nine times. The J gene is TRBJ2-1, the V gene TRBV11-2; 15 positions match TRBD2. This CDR3 contains 16 residues. Germline CDR1 reads SGHAT; CDR2 reads FQNNGV. J was trimmed by 7 bases and V by 4 bases; bases with no gene match: 5. The CDR3 spells CASSSGLAGGWNEQFF. CDR3 coding DNA: TGTGCCAGCAGCTCCGGACTAGCGGGAGGGTGGAATGAGCAGTTCTTC.

V and J are TRBV19 and TRBJ2-2, with 7 bases identical to TRBD1. The CDR3 is 14 amino acids. With 4 bases clipped from V and 3 bases from J, the junction kept 2 bases outside the gene matches. Germline V gives CDR1 LNHDA, CDR2 SQIVND (reference sequence). The CDR3 protein is CASSTGTDTGELFF. The CDR3, as DNA: TGTGCCAGTAGTACCGGGACAGACACCGGGGAGCTGTTTTTT.

This sequence joins TRBV7-9 and TRBJ2-1, with D perhaps matching TRBD1 (5 bases). CDR3 length: 15 amino acids. V shed 5 bases and J shed 6 bases, with 17 bases lying between them. Germline V gene sequence: CDR1 SEHNR, CDR2 FQNEAQ (reference sequence). CDR3 nucleotides: TGTGCCAGCAGCCGCCCCGGCAGGGCTGGCAATGAGCAGTTCTTC. It yields the protein CASSRPGRAGNEQFF.

The chain combines TRBV19 with TRBJ2-1; 7 bases are shared with TRBD2. Germline-derived CDR1 and CDR2 are LNHDA and SQIVND (reference sequence). The V gene end was trimmed by 7 bases and the J gene end by 5 bases; junction bases not matched to a gene: 5. The CDR3 is 13 amino acids. The CDR3 loop reads CASTKRDHNEQFF. The CDR3 DNA reads TGTGCCAGTACGAAGCGGGACCACAATGAGCAGTTCTTC.

This chain joins TRBV13 and TRBJ1-2; TRBD1 is a possible D gene (6 bases). This CDR3 has 15 residues. V lost 4 bases, J lost 4 bases, and 16 bases lay in between. Germline lookup yields CDR1 PRHDT and CDR2 FYEKMQ (reference sequence). For the CDR3, the DNA is TGTGCCAGCAGCTACCACGGACAGCCGCTCTATGGCTACACCTTC. Translation: CASSYHGQPLYGYTF.

In its sample, this clone was seen once. The chain carries TRBV7-9 and TRBJ1-2, with a tentative D call TRBD1 (5 bases). Germline-derived CDR1 and CDR2 are SEHNR and FQNEAQ (reference sequence). Between the trimmed V and J ends, which lost 3 bases and 6 bases, there was a span of 11 bases. CDR3 length: 13 residues. The CDR3 DNA sequence: TGTGCCAGCAGCTTGAAGGGGCCGCATGGCTACACCTTC. Translated: CASSLKGPHGYTF.

This chain connects TRBV2 to TRBJ1-5; 7 bases agree with TRBD1. This CDR3 has 16 amino acids. V lost 1 base and J lost 2; bases outside the gene matches: 5. Per the germline V gene, CDR1 is SNHLY and CDR2 is FYNNEI. The CDR3 protein is CASSEGRGVGNQPQHF. The CDR3 bases are TGTGCCAGCAGTGAAGGCAGGGGGGTAGGCAATCAGCCCCAGCATTTT.

The chain joins TRBV9 to TRBJ2-3; D gene uncertain. The CDR3 runs to 16 residues. Trimming left V 4 bases short and J 5 bases short, with 20 bases between. The V gene's germline CDR1 is SGDLS and CDR2 YYNGEE. CDR3 coding DNA: TGTGCCAGCAGCCTTCGTCCGTCTTCGGGTGGAGATACGCAGTATTTT. It yields the protein CASSLRPSSGGDTQYF.

The V and J genes are TRBV6-6 and TRBJ1-1, with TRBD1 identical over 7 bases. Germline lookup yields CDR1 MNHNY and CDR2 SVGAGI (reference sequence). Trimming removed 7 bases from V and 3 bases from J; junction bases left unmatched: 8. The CDR3 length is 14 residues. As DNA, the CDR3 is TGTGCCAGCACCTACAGGGGATCGGACACTGAAGCTTTCTTT. It encodes CASTYRGSDTEAFF.

Here the CDR3 DNA reads TGTGCCAGCAGAAAGCTAGCGGCAGCCTACAATGAGCAGTTCTTC. Amino acids: CASRKLAAAYNEQFF. The rearrangement uses TRBV6-4 and TRBJ2-1; TRBD2 matches at 7 bases. CDR1 and CDR2 from the germline V gene are MRHNA and SNTAGT. The CDR3 has 15 residues. The J segment lost 2 bases and the V segment lost 6 bases, leaving 7 bases of the junction unmatched.

V and J are TRBV6-5 and TRBJ2-2; tentative D call: TRBD2 (6 bases). The CDR3 covers 14 residues. V lost 8 bases and J 3 bases, leaving 13 bases between the germline ends. CDR1 is MNHEY and CDR2 is SVGAGI in the germline V gene. This chain's CDR3 is CASCAEGYTGELFF. For the CDR3, the DNA is TGTGCCAGCTGCGCGGAGGGGTACACCGGGGAGCTGTTTTTT.

The V call is TRBV10-3, the J call TRBJ2-7; a weak D match, TRBD1 (5 bases). The CDR3 extends over 16 amino acids. Germline CDR1 and CDR2: ENHRY and SYGVKD. Trimming cost V 4 bases and J 4 bases, with 20 bases left between them. CDR3 coding DNA: TGTGCCATCAGTGGTTGGGGCCCCGGTCCCGAGTACGAGCAGTACTTC. This gives the protein CAISGWGPGPEYEQYF.

On this clone: Within the sample, other DNA sequences also encode this same CDR3. The chain has TRBV5-1 and TRBJ2-7; D might be TRBD2 (6 bases). The CDR3 has 15 residues. CDR1 SGHRS and CDR2 YFSETQ come from the germline V gene. The ends were cut back, 0 bases at V and 0 bases at J, with 10 bases in the middle. In DNA, the CDR3 is TGCGCCAGCAGCTTGGTGGCCGGGAGCTCCTACGAGCAGTACTTC. Protein sequence: CASSLVAGSSYEQYF.

The chain combines TRBV9 with TRBJ2-3; D is perhaps TRBD1 (6 bases). This CDR3 spans 16 amino acids. CDR1 SGDLS and CDR2 YYNGEE come from the germline V gene. V was clipped by 3 bases and J by 2 bases, with 16 bases between them. The DNA for the CDR3 is TGTGCCAGCAGCGGGGGGTTGGGGGCGGACACAGATACGCAGTATTTT. It translates to CASSGGLGADTDTQYF.

V gene TRBV28 combines with J gene TRBJ1-5; 8 nucleotides line up with TRBD1. V lost 6 bases, J lost 5 bases, and 6 bases stayed unmatched. There are 14 residues in the CDR3. Germline values: CDR1 MDHEN, CDR2 SYDVKM. The CDR3 reads CASRHIQGDQPQHF. CDR3 in DNA: TGTGCCAGCAGACACATACAGGGGGATCAGCCCCAGCATTTT.

This clone was seen just once. The rearrangement joins TRBV11-2 to TRBJ2-7, with TRBD2 identical over 8 bases. V was pared by 8 bases and J by 7 bases, with 16 bases of the junction left unmatched. This CDR3 spans 15 amino acids. CDR1 and CDR2 (germline): SGHAT, FQNNGV. DNA for the CDR3: TGTGCCAGCGGGACTACACTAGCGGCGAATGGGGAGCAGTACTTC. Translation gives CASGTTLAANGEQYF. Drawing the rest from reference TRBV11-2 and TRBJ2-7, the complete variable domain is EAGVAQSPRYKIIEKRQSVAFWCNPISGHATLYWYQQILGQGPKLLIQFQNNGVVDDSQLPKDRFSAERLKGVDSTLKIQPAKLEDSAVYLCASGTTLAANGEQYFGPGTRLTVT.

CDR3 protein: CSAPRGYTF. CDR3 DNA: TGCAGTGCCCCCCGTGGCTACACCTTC. The gene calls are TRBV20-1 and TRBJ1-2, with D unclear. The ends were cut back, 6 bases at V and 7 bases at J, with 6 bases in the middle. Germline values: CDR1 DFQATT, CDR2 SNEGSKA (reference sequence). The CDR3 loop spans 9 amino acids.